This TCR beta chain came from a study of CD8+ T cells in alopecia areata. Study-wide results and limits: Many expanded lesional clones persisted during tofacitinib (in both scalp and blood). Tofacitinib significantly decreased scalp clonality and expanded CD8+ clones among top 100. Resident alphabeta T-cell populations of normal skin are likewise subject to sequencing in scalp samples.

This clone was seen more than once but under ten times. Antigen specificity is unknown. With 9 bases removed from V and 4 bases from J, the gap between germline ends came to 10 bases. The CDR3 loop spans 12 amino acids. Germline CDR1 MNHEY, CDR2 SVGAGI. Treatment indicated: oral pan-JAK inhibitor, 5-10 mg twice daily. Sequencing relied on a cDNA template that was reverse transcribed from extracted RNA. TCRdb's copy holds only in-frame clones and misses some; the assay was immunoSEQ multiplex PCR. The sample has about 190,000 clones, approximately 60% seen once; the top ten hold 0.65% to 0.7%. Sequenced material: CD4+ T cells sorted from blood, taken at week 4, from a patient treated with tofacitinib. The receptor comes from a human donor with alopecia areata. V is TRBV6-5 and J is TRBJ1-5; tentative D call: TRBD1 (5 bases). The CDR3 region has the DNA TGTGCCAGTGGGGACGGTAATCAGCCCCAGCATTTT. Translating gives CASGDGNQPQHF.